Following are 17 T cell receptor beta chains from one sample sequenced in a study of Graves' ophthalmopathy and Graves' hyperthyroidism. RNA transcripts were the source from which TCR beta CDR3 regions were amplified. Investigators did first-round RT-PCR with HTBI primers, then second-round multiplex PCR. One entry per CDR3 protein, called by TCRdb with MiXCR from the multiplex PCR reads. Of 260,000 or so distinct CDR3 sequences in the sample, about 47% were seen once. Input material: peripheral blood. The receptors were gathered from an adult man with Graves' ophthalmopathy.

This clonotype came up a few times. The chain has TRBV6-6 and TRBJ1-1; D remains unclear. Looked up from germline, CDR1 is MNHNY and CDR2 is SVGAGI (reference sequence). The CDR3 has 13 residues. The ends were cut back, 4 bases at V and 4 bases at J, with 10 bases in the middle. The CDR3 sequence is CASSSSLGTEAFF. DNA for the CDR3: TGTGCCAGCAGTTCTTCTCTAGGCACTGAAGCTTTCTTT.

The J gene is TRBJ2-7, the V gene TRBV7-6; 8 bases are a match to TRBD1. Germline values: CDR1 SGHVS, CDR2 FNYEAQ. The CDR3 length is 17 residues. V lost 1 base and J lost 2; bases outside the gene matches: 10. Written as DNA, the CDR3 is TGTGCCAGCAGCTTAGACCCAGGGGGCTCGGGAACCTACGAGCAGTACTTC. Its protein is CASSLDPGGSGTYEQYF.

This clonotype appeared a few times. The chain employs TRBV7-8 and TRBJ2-7; TRBD2 might be the D (5 bases). CDR1 is SGHVS and CDR2 is FQNEAQ in the germline V gene. The CDR3 runs 15 residues. Trimming took 5 bases from V and 4 from J, leaving 18 bases between them. In DNA, the CDR3 is TGTGCCAGCAGCGTTAGTAGCGTTACGCTATACGAGCAGTACTTC. It specifies CASSVSSVTLYEQYF.

This chain connects TRBV2 to TRBJ2-7, with TRBD2 as a possible D gene (5 bases). The J call may be mistaken, given a closer DNA end match to TRBJ2-5. Germline values: CDR1 SNHLY, CDR2 FYNNEI. The CDR3 length is 14 residues. As DNA, the CDR3 is TGTGCCAGTTCCGAGGGCCCCCGTCGAGAGACCCAGTACTTC. Protein: CASSEGPRRETQYF.

Only a few counts were recorded for this clonotype. This chain joins TRBV20-1 and TRBJ2-2; no clear D. V lost 4 bases and J 5 bases, leaving 5 bases between the germline ends. CDR3 length: 11 amino acids. CDR1 is DFQATT, CDR2 SNEGSKA, per germline (reference sequence). The CDR3 here is CSAMGTGELFF. Written as DNA, the CDR3 is TGCAGTGCTATGGGGACCGGGGAGCTGTTTTTT.

This chain uses TRBV9 with TRBJ1-2, with D uncertain. The germline gives CDR1 SGDLS, CDR2 YYNGEE. V dropped 0 bases and J dropped 2 bases, with 8 bases sitting between them. The CDR3 totals 14 residues. CDR3 residues: CASSVGVGNYGYTF. CDR3 DNA: TGTGCCAGCAGCGTAGGGGTAGGGAACTATGGCTACACCTTC.

V is TRBV5-1 and J is TRBJ2-7, with D possibly being TRBD1 (5 bases). This CDR3 has 14 residues. Between the trimmed V and J ends, which lost 1 base and 3 bases, there was a span of 11 bases. Germline V gene lookup returns CDR1 SGHRS and CDR2 YFSETQ. CDR3 region: CASSLFIQDYEQYF. CDR3 DNA: TGCGCCAGCAGCTTGTTTATACAGGACTACGAGCAGTACTTC.

The chain combines TRBV2 with TRBJ1-1; D not resolved. Germline CDR1 and CDR2: SNHLY and FYNNEI. CDR3 length: 16 residues. V lost 6 bases and J lost 1, with 18 bases in between. The CDR3 protein is CASSPSGSLWNTEAFF. The CDR3, as DNA: TGTGCCAGCAGCCCGTCGGGCAGCCTTTGGAACACTGAAGCTTTCTTT. The variable domain in full, completed from reference TRBV2 and TRBJ1-1, reads EPEVTQTPSHQVTQMGQEVILRCVPISNHLYFYWYRQILGQKVEFLVSFYNNEISEKSEIFDDQFSVERPDGSNFTLKIRSTKLEDSAMYFCASSPSGSLWNTEAFFGQGTRLTVV.

In its sample, this clonotype was seen a few times. The gene calls are TRBV4-1 and TRBJ1-2; the D is unclear. Trimming removed 0 bases from V and 5 bases from J, with 10 bases in between. CDR1 and CDR2 (germline): MGHRA, YSYEKL. The CDR3 is 14 residues long. Here the CDR3 DNA reads TGCGCCAGCAGCCAAGAAGTGTGGAATTATGGCTACACCTTC. It encodes CASSQEVWNYGYTF.

The chain combines TRBV7-6 with TRBJ2-7; TRBD2 aligns across 11 bases. The CDR3 runs 20 residues. The J segment lost 0 bases and the V segment lost 0 bases, leaving 13 bases of the junction unmatched. The germline V gene encodes CDR1 SGHVS and CDR2 FNYEAQ. CDR3 DNA sequence: TGTGCCAGCAGCTTAGCAGAAACTAGCGGGGGAATTTCCGGCTCCTACGAGCAGTACTTC. It yields the protein CASSLAETSGGISGSYEQYF.

V is TRBV7-8 and J is TRBJ1-5; D is unclear. The V gene lost 5 bases and the J gene lost 4 bases, with 9 bases spanning the gap. The CDR3 is 13 amino acids. Per germline, CDR1 SGHVS and CDR2 FQNEAQ. The CDR3 DNA reads as TGTGCCAGCAGCATAATAAAAAATCAGCCCCAGCATTTT. Protein sequence: CASSIIKNQPQHF.

This clonotype was detected many times. The chain joins TRBV29-1 to TRBJ2-5, with TRBD1 matching over 7 bases. This CDR3 contains 12 residues. V gave up 4 bases and J gave up 2 bases; unmatched junction bases: 1. The V gene's germline CDR1 is SQVTM and CDR2 ANQGSEA. In nucleotides, the CDR3 is TGCAGCGTTGTACAGGGGCAAGAGACCCAGTACTTC. Its protein is CSVVQGQETQYF. The whole variable domain, remainder taken from reference TRBV29-1 and TRBJ2-5, is SAVISQKPSRDICQRGTSLTIQCQVDSQVTMMFWYRQQPGQSLTLIATANQGSEATYESGFVIDKFPISRPNLTFSTLTVSNMSPEDSSIYLCSVVQGQETQYFGPGTRLLVL.

This clonotype was counted at least ten times. This sequence joins TRBV29-1 and TRBJ2-7; D is undetermined. The V and J ends lost 2 bases and 1 base respectively, with 3 bases between them. Germline V gene data show CDR1 as SQVTM and CDR2 as ANQGSEA. The CDR3 consists of 11 residues. In DNA, the CDR3 is TGCAGCGTTGAACGGTCCTACGAGCAGTACTTC. Translated, it gives CSVERSYEQYF.

On this clonotype: At one end, the junction sequence differs from germline, possibly due to a read error. This sequence joins TRBV4-1 and TRBJ2-2, with 12 bases fitting TRBD2. The CDR3 loop spans 16 amino acids. Germline loops: CDR1 MGHRA, CDR2 YSYEKL. CDR3 sequence reads: CASSQGLAGSTGELFF. The CDR3 region has the DNA TGTGCCAGCAGCCAAGGACTAGCGGGAAGCACCGGGGAGCTGTTTTTT.

J is TRBJ2-7 and V is TRBV6-5; D is possibly TRBD1 (7 bases). This CDR3 has 13 residues. The V end was cut by 10 bases, the J end by 2 bases, with 15 bases between. The germline V gene encodes CDR1 MNHEY and CDR2 SVGAGI. The CDR3 loop is CAIGGGQTYEQYF. The DNA for the CDR3 is TGTGCCATTGGAGGGGGACAGACCTACGAGCAGTACTTC.

Remarks on this clonotype: The junction and the germline gene differ at one end; a read error may be behind it. The rearrangement links TRBV5-1 to TRBJ2-2; D is uncertain. Germline V CDR1 and CDR2: SGHRS, YFSETQ. The CDR3 runs 16 residues. Written as DNA, the CDR3 is TGCGCCAGCACCTTGGTGACGGTTTCGAACACCGGGGAGCTGTTTTTT. It encodes CASTLVTVSNTGELFF. The full variable domain, its missing parts supplied by reference TRBV5-1 and TRBJ2-2, is KAGVTQTPRYLIKTRGQQVTLSCSPISGHRSVSWYQQTPGQGLQFLFEYFSETQRNKGNFPGRFSGRQFSNSRSEMNVSTLELGDSALYLCASTLVTVSNTGELFFGEGSRLTVL.

V and J are TRBV10-3 and TRBJ2-6; tentatively, D is TRBD1 (6 bases). The germline V gene has CDR1 ENHRY and CDR2 SYGVKD. CDR3 length: 16 residues. Trimming took 6 bases from V and 0 from J, leaving 12 bases between them. The CDR3 region is CAIRAQGNSGANVLTF. The CDR3 DNA reads as TGTGCCATCAGGGCACAGGGAAACTCTGGGGCCAACGTCCTGACTTTC.